The 20 T cell receptor beta chains presented below share a single source sample, sequenced in a study of regulatory T cells in long-lasting Graves disease (dated by TCRdb to 2020 to 2022). The meaning of the sample's time point label: newly diagnosed GD, antithyroid drugs for less than 3 months. For both TCR sequencing and RNA sequencing, RNA was extracted from PBMCs using TRIzol. The library was generated by multiplex PCR. Sequencing relied on an Illumina HiSeq 4000. iRepertoire HTBI primers and Arm-PCR amplification of CDR3 regions were used to construct TCR beta libraries. TCRdb ran its own pipeline on the public reads, namely fastp trimming at Q25 and MiXCR clone calling, and kept in-frame beta chains. Each CDR3 protein appears once, grouped with its most common genes and DNA. The sample table holds over 450,000 distinct CDR3 sequences, of which 12% were seen once. Roughly 8.9% of the sample comes from the top ten.

The data also belong to a second study, concerning T cells in Graves' hyperthyroidism and ophthalmopathy.

Sequencing was performed on peripheral blood mononuclear cells (PBMCs), taken at new diagnosis, from a patient treated with antithyroid drugs. The origin of the receptors is a woman aged 30 to 39 with Graves disease. Donor details come from another sample of the same person, matched by shared clones.

This clonotype was seen more than once but under ten times. The chain carries TRBV27 and TRBJ1-5; D unresolved. The CDR3 is 18 residues long. V was trimmed by 3 bases and J by 5 bases, leaving 23 bases between them. Germline V gene sequence: CDR1 MNHEY, CDR2 SMNVEV (reference sequence). The CDR3 loop is CASSFKGPQRAPYQPQHF. CDR3 bases: TGTGCCAGCAGTTTCAAGGGCCCGCAGAGGGCGCCTTATCAGCCCCAGCATTTT.

This clonotype came up many times. The rearrangement uses TRBV3-1 and TRBJ1-2; D gene unclear. Trimming pared 1 base from V and 3 bases from J, leaving 12 bases between. This CDR3 has 15 residues. The V gene's germline CDR1 is LGHDT and CDR2 YNNKEL (reference sequence). Here the CDR3 DNA reads TGTGCCAGCAGCCAAGCGCCGGGATCTTACTATGGCTACACCTTC. Its protein is CASSQAPGSYYGYTF. The variable domain in full, completed from reference TRBV3-1 and TRBJ1-2, reads DTAVSQTPKYLVTQMGNDKSIKCEQNLGHDTMYWYKQDSKKFLKIMFSYNNKELIINETVPNRFSPKSPDKAHLNLHINSLELGDSAVYFCASSQAPGSYYGYTFGSGTRLTVV.

This clonotype was observed at least ten times. The DNA for the CDR3 is TGCGCCAGCAGCCACTCACCTCGAACCCCTTTGAACACTGAAGCTTTCTTT. This translates into CASSHSPRTPLNTEAFF. The chain has TRBV4-1 and TRBJ1-1; no definite D call. Trimming pared 3 bases from V and 0 bases from J, leaving 17 bases between. This CDR3 spans 17 amino acids. Per the germline V gene, CDR1 is MGHRA and CDR2 is YSYEKL.

This clonotype showed up many times. This chain uses TRBV11-2 with TRBJ2-1, with 7 bases fitting TRBD2. The germline gives CDR1 SGHAT, CDR2 FQNNGV. The CDR3 spans 16 residues. The junction had 14 bases not matched to a gene; V was cut back by 4 bases and J by 8 bases. The CDR3 region is CASSSATSTRGYEQFF. DNA of the CDR3: TGTGCCAGCAGCTCCGCGACTAGCACCCGAGGTTATGAGCAGTTCTTC.

Ten or more counts support this clonotype. The chain couples TRBV11-2 to TRBJ2-6, with D maybe TRBD2 (6 bases). From germline, CDR1 is SGHAT and CDR2 FQNNGV. The CDR3 extends over 18 amino acids. V gave up 2 bases and J gave up 0 bases, with 14 bases separating them. The CDR3, as DNA: TGTGCCAGCAGCTTACGGGAGAAACTACCCTCTGGGGCCAACGTCCTGACTTTC. Amino acid sequence: CASSLREKLPSGANVLTF.

Of note for this clonotype: At one boundary the junction diverges from the germline segment, which might be a read error. The chain is built from TRBV7-2 and TRBJ2-7, with D maybe TRBD2 (5 bases). Germline CDR1 and CDR2: SGHTA and FQGNSA. The CDR3 runs 13 residues. In DNA form, the CDR3 reads TGTGCCAGCAGCTTAGGCAGAGACTACGAGCAGCACTTC. Its translation is CASSLGRDYEQHF.

This clonotype was recorded at least ten times. The chain carries TRBV11-2 and TRBJ1-2, with D uncertain. The ends were cut back, 2 bases at V and 2 bases at J, with 6 bases in the middle. The CDR3 extends over 13 amino acids. Germline CDR1 SGHAT, CDR2 FQNNGV. DNA for the CDR3: TGTGCCAGCAGCTTAAGCCCGAACTATGGCTACACCTTC. Its translation: CASSLSPNYGYTF.

This clonotype showed up many times. The genes are TRBV28 and TRBJ2-1; 9 bases agree with TRBD2. The junction had 17 bases not matched to a gene; V was cut back by 5 bases and J by 0 bases. This CDR3 region has 20 residues. Germline V gives CDR1 MDHEN, CDR2 SYDVKM. The CDR3 loop is CASSPPTSGVRFSSYNEQFF. The CDR3 DNA reads as TGTGCCAGCAGTCCCCCGACTAGCGGAGTTAGATTCAGCTCCTACAATGAGCAGTTCTTC.

This clonotype was detected many times. The chain joins TRBV7-9 to TRBJ2-3, with no clear D. The CDR3 loop spans 15 amino acids. Looked up from germline, CDR1 is SEHNR and CDR2 is FQNEAQ (reference sequence). Trimming removed 3 bases at V and 3 bases at J, with 13 bases between. The CDR3 region has the DNA TGTGCCAGCAGCTTTCGACGGAGAGGAACAGATACGCAGTATTTT. As protein: CASSFRRRGTDTQYF.

This clonotype was seen a handful of times. V and J are TRBV18 and TRBJ2-1; TRBD2 matches 11 bases. The CDR3 loop spans 16 amino acids. In germline, CDR1 is KGHSH, CDR2 LQKENI. The junction had 4 bases not matched to a gene; V was cut back by 3 bases and J by 3 bases. The CDR3 sequence: CASSPFTSGSYNEQFF. The CDR3 DNA reads as TGTGCCAGCTCACCTTTTACTAGCGGGAGCTACAATGAGCAGTTCTTC. Full variable domain (rest looked up from reference TRBV18 and TRBJ2-1): NAGVMQNPRHLVRRRGQEARLRCSPMKGHSHVYWYRQLPEEGLKFMVYLQKENIIDESGMPKERFSAEFPKEGPSILRIQQVVRGDSAAYFCASSPFTSGSYNEQFFGPGTRLTVL.

This clonotype was seen ten or more times. The chain uses TRBV12-3 or TRBV12-4 and TRBJ2-1; 13 bases line up with TRBD2. This CDR3 has 16 residues. V dropped 4 bases and J dropped 6; count of bases not matched to a gene: 6. The CDR3 nucleotides read TGTGCCAGCAGTTACGGGACTAGCGGGGTTCGCAATGAGCAGTTCTTC. Encoded protein: CASSYGTSGVRNEQFF.

This clonotype showed up many times. This chain uses TRBV20-1 with TRBJ2-5; D is ambiguous. The germline V gene encodes CDR1 DFQATT and CDR2 SNEGSKA (reference sequence). This CDR3 region has 14 residues. Trimming shortened V by 0 bases and J by 2 bases, and 10 bases separated the two germline ends. CDR3 sequence: CSARDLKVQETQYF. In DNA, the CDR3 is TGCAGTGCTAGAGATCTCAAGGTGCAAGAGACCCAGTACTTC.

This clonotype was detected many times. The chain couples TRBV30 to TRBJ2-1; 8 bases match TRBD2. V lost 0 bases, J lost 4 bases, and 2 bases stayed unmatched. Per germline, CDR1 GTSNPN and CDR2 SVGIG (reference sequence). The CDR3 is 14 amino acids. The CDR3 reads CAWSVTGGYNEQFF. CDR3 nucleotides: TGTGCCTGGAGTGTTACGGGAGGGTACAATGAGCAGTTCTTC.

This clonotype has only a few counts. This chain connects TRBV2 to TRBJ1-1; D is uncertain. Trimming cost V 3 bases and J 4 bases, with 9 bases left between them. Germline-derived CDR1 and CDR2 are SNHLY and FYNNEI. The CDR3 spans 13 residues. The CDR3 sequence: CASSDYRLTEAFF. The CDR3 region has the DNA TGTGCCAGCAGTGATTATCGCCTCACTGAAGCTTTCTTT. Complete variable domain (other parts from reference TRBV2 and TRBJ1-1): EPEVTQTPSHQVTQMGQEVILRCVPISNHLYFYWYRQILGQKVEFLVSFYNNEISEKSEIFDDQFSVERPDGSNFTLKIRSTKLEDSAMYFCASSDYRLTEAFFGQGTRLTVV.

On this clonotype: Possible read error: a much larger clone is one base away. The chain joins TRBV3-1 to TRBJ2-5; unclear D gene. The CDR3 is made up of 15 amino acids. CDR1 is LGHDT, CDR2 YNNKEL, per germline (reference sequence). The CDR3 sequence: CATSQDNGFEETQYF. The CDR3 bases are TGTGCCACCAGCCAAGATAACGGTTTCGAAGAGACCCAGTACTTC.

This clonotype was picked up many times. The V gene is TRBV6-1, the J gene TRBJ1-1; D is undetermined. The V gene's germline CDR1 is MNHNS and CDR2 SASEGT. V lost 6 bases and J lost 0, with 8 bases in between. The CDR3 runs 13 residues. The chain's CDR3 is CASSHPVNTEAFF. The CDR3 bases are TGTGCCAGCAGCCACCCAGTGAACACTGAAGCTTTCTTT.

In its sample, this clonotype was seen many times. This chain uses TRBV29-1 with TRBJ1-1; D remains ambiguous. Per the germline V gene, CDR1 is SQVTM and CDR2 is ANQGSEA. This CDR3 contains 13 residues. V was clipped by 5 bases and J by 5 bases, with 15 bases between them. DNA of the CDR3: TGCAGCGTTCGTGTTTCTCCGGGGACTGAAGCTTTCTTT. It translates to CSVRVSPGTEAFF.

This clonotype has more than one count but fewer than ten. The chain has TRBV3-1 and TRBJ2-7; D possibly corresponds to TRBD2 (6 bases). This CDR3 comprises 18 residues. The ends were cut back, 0 bases at V and 3 bases at J, with 21 bases in the middle. Germline V gene lookup returns CDR1 LGHDT and CDR2 YNNKEL (reference sequence). CDR3 amino acids: CASSQDLGGTSMFYEQYF. The CDR3 DNA is TGTGCCAGCAGCCAAGATCTAGGCGGGACCTCCATGTTCTACGAGCAGTACTTC.

This clonotype came up many times. The genes are TRBV12-3 or TRBV12-4 and TRBJ2-3; 7 positions match TRBD2. Germline trimming cut 5 bases from V and 8 bases from J; bases unmatched to any gene: 10. The CDR3 extends over 14 amino acids. The CDR3 DNA reads TGTGCCAGCAGTACCCTACTAGCGTCTGGTACGCAGTATTTT. Translated: CASSTLLASGTQYF.

This clonotype was observed at least ten times. The V and J genes are TRBV12-3 or TRBV12-4 and TRBJ2-3; D is uncertain. The CDR3 runs 11 residues. The V end was cut by 7 bases, the J end by 6 bases, with 8 bases between. The DNA for the CDR3 is TGTGCCAGCATCTTGACTGATACGCAGTATTTT. Translating it yields CASILTDTQYF.